Below, 18 T cell receptor beta chains from the same sample are listed, as sequenced in a study of shared clonotypes between healthy human individuals. Assay: immunoSEQ multiplex PCR; the TCRdb copy retains only in-frame clones and omits some. The sample carries about 2.5 million clones, 92% recorded once. Sequencing was performed on naive CD4+ T cells from PBMCs. Subset meaning: CD45RA+ positively selected. These receptors originate from a man aged 18 to 30 in good health. Some clones in this sample may be carry-over from other donors' samples.

The rearrangement links TRBV7-9 to TRBJ2-1; 10 bases map to TRBD2. From germline, CDR1 is SEHNR and CDR2 FQNEAQ (reference sequence). The CDR3 runs to 18 residues. V shed 5 bases, J shed 8 bases, and the junction held 18 bases outside the gene matches. The CDR3 DNA reads as TGTGCCAGCAGCCGTCTGTTGAGCGGGAGGGCCCCTATTTATGAGCAGTTCTTC. This codes for CASSRLLSGRAPIYEQFF. The full variable domain, in which reference TRBV7-9 and TRBJ2-1 provide the parts outside the CDR3, is DTGVSQNPRHKITKRGQNVTFRCDPISEHNRLYWYRQTLGQGPEFLTYFQNEAQLEKSRLLSDRFSAERPKGSFSTLEIQRTEQGDSAMYLCASSRLLSGRAPIYEQFFGPGTRLTVL.

This sequence joins TRBV4-1 and TRBJ1-2; D possibly corresponds to TRBD1 (6 bases). Germline values: CDR1 MGHRA, CDR2 YSYEKL. Trimming left V 5 bases short and J 4 bases short, with 11 bases between. The CDR3 is 13 amino acids. The CDR3 is CASSSTGFYGYTF. Written as DNA, the CDR3 is TGCGCCAGCAGCTCCACAGGGTTCTATGGCTACACCTTC.

This sequence joins TRBV14 and TRBJ1-2; unclear D gene. The CDR3 is 18 amino acids. The V end was cut by 2 bases, the J end by 2 bases, with 21 bases between. Germline assignment: CDR1 SGHDN and CDR2 FVKESK. CDR3 residues: CASSQRFAWREGNYGYTF. CDR3 coding DNA: TGTGCCAGCAGCCAACGGTTCGCCTGGAGAGAGGGAAACTATGGCTACACCTTC.

This clone was seen once. The chain carries TRBV14 and TRBJ1-2, with a weak D call TRBD1 (5 bases). Germline V gene lookup returns CDR1 SGHDN and CDR2 FVKESK. Deletions cut 2 bases from V and 4 bases from J, with 11 bases between. CDR3 length equals 14 residues. For the CDR3, the DNA is TGTGCCAGCAGCCAACTGGGGGACTTCTATGGCTACACCTTC. Its protein product is CASSQLGDFYGYTF.

The rearrangement joins TRBV5-1 to TRBJ2-3, with D perhaps matching TRBD1 or TRBD2 (6 bases each). CDR3 length: 18 residues. V was shortened by 4 bases and J by 6 bases, with 27 bases between the two germline ends. Germline V gives CDR1 SGHRS, CDR2 YFSETQ. The CDR3 reads CASSDGGWGAGMTDTQYF. Here the CDR3 DNA reads TGCGCCAGCAGCGATGGAGGTTGGGGGGCAGGGATGACGGATACGCAGTATTTT.

This clone was recorded only once. The rearrangement joins TRBV7-9 to TRBJ1-2, with 9 bases lining up with TRBD1. In germline, CDR1 is SEHNR, CDR2 FQNEAQ (reference sequence). The CDR3 extends over 13 amino acids. Trimming cost V 5 bases and J 9 bases; bases outside gene matches: 7. The CDR3 DNA follows: TGTGCCAGCAGCCATGGACAGGGGAGTCGCTACACCTTC. Encoded protein: CASSHGQGSRYTF.

The chain has TRBV5-1 and TRBJ2-5, with a possible D match to TRBD1 (6 bases). Germline values: CDR1 SGHRS, CDR2 YFSETQ. The V end lost 4 bases, the J end lost 3 bases, and 13 bases lay between the germline ends. The CDR3 spans 14 residues. The CDR3 DNA sequence: TGCGCCAGCAGCCCGCAGGACAGTAAAGAGACCCAGTACTTC. It encodes CASSPQDSKETQYF. The full variable domain, completed using reference TRBV5-1 and TRBJ2-5, is KAGVTQTPRYLIKTRGQQVTLSCSPISGHRSVSWYQQTPGQGLQFLFEYFSETQRNKGNFPGRFSGRQFSNSRSEMNVSTLELGDSALYLCASSPQDSKETQYFGPGTRLLVL.

The chain combines TRBV4-1 with TRBJ1-5; possible D gene TRBD1, 5 bases. The length of the CDR3 is 16 residues. Germline CDR1 and CDR2: MGHRA and YSYEKL. Trimming removed 0 bases from V and 4 bases from J, with 13 bases in between. The CDR3 sequence: CASSQEIGQGNQPQHF. In DNA form, the CDR3 reads TGCGCCAGCAGCCAAGAAATAGGCCAGGGTAATCAGCCCCAGCATTTT.

This clone showed up just once. The rearrangement uses TRBV4-3 and TRBJ2-7, with a tentative D call TRBD2 (6 bases). The CDR3 sequence is 15 residues long. Trimming took off 4 bases at V and 4 bases at J, with 17 bases between the two ends. Germline-derived CDR1 and CDR2 are LGHNA and YSLEER. The CDR3 DNA reads TGCGCCAGCAGCCCCGTTCACGGGGGAGGATACGAGCAGTACTTC. It codes for CASSPVHGGGYEQYF.

The chain links TRBV28 to TRBJ2-2; 12 bases align to TRBD1. Germline V lookup: CDR1 MDHEN, CDR2 SYDVKM. The CDR3 has 16 amino acids. V dropped 3 bases and J dropped 5; count of bases not matched to a gene: 4. The CDR3 DNA is TGTGCCAGCAGTTTGGGACAGGGGGCCCCAACCGGGGAGCTGTTTTTT. Translated: CASSLGQGAPTGELFF.

A remark on this clone: The sample carries other DNA sequences with the same CDR3. The genes are TRBV7-9 and TRBJ1-5; D is ambiguous. V lost 1 base and J 7 bases, leaving 5 bases between the germline ends. Germline CDR1 SEHNR, CDR2 FQNEAQ (reference sequence). The CDR3 runs 12 residues. CDR3 residues: CASSLGEQPQHF. The CDR3 DNA reads TGTGCCAGCAGCTTAGGGGAACAGCCCCAGCATTTT.

With respect to this clone: Other DNA sequences in this specimen translate into the identical CDR3. This chain connects TRBV5-5 to TRBJ1-2; 10 bases align to TRBD1. The germline V gene has CDR1 SGHKS and CDR2 YYEKEE (reference sequence). Losses at the gene ends were 4 bases for V and 5 bases for J; bases not matched to a gene: 2. This CDR3 has 13 residues. The CDR3 sequence: CASSQGQGYGYTF. The CDR3 DNA reads as TGTGCCAGCAGCCAGGGACAGGGGTATGGCTACACCTTC.

V and J are TRBV28 and TRBJ2-3; 7 nucleotides agree with TRBD2. Germline CDR1 MDHEN, CDR2 SYDVKM. The CDR3 is made up of 14 amino acids. The junction had 6 bases not matched to a gene; V was cut back by 3 bases and J by 6 bases. The CDR3 is CASSFGGGVDTQYF. CDR3 bases: TGTGCCAGCAGTTTCGGGGGAGGGGTGGATACGCAGTATTTT.

This rearrangement joins TRBV6-6 to TRBJ1-3, with D unresolved. Trimming shortened V by 2 bases and J by 0 bases, and 8 bases separated the two germline ends. The CDR3 spans 15 residues. Germline CDR1 and CDR2: MNHNY and SVGAGI (reference sequence). CDR3 coding DNA: TGTGCCAGCAGTTACCGGTTCGGCTCTGGAAACACCATATATTTT. Encoded protein: CASSYRFGSGNTIYF.

The chain carries TRBV11-2 and TRBJ1-1; 9 nucleotides align to TRBD1. The germline V gene encodes CDR1 SGHAT and CDR2 FQNNGV. V lost 6 bases to trimming and J lost 4 bases; unmatched junction nucleotides: 6. The CDR3 runs to 14 residues. The CDR3 sequence is CASRLQGASTEAFF. CDR3 nucleotides: TGTGCCAGCAGGTTACAGGGGGCGAGCACTGAAGCTTTCTTT.

This clone has a single count. This chain connects TRBV11-2 to TRBJ2-2; D possibly corresponds to TRBD2 (5 bases). There are 14 residues in the CDR3. The germline V gene encodes CDR1 SGHAT and CDR2 FQNNGV. V lost 5 bases, J lost 4 bases, and 11 bases lay in between. The chain's CDR3 is CASSPIRGTGELFF. The CDR3 DNA reads as TGTGCCAGCAGCCCCATCCGGGGCACCGGGGAGCTGTTTTTT.

With regard to this clone: The same CDR3 can be traced to other DNA sequences in this sample. The gene calls are TRBV6-6 and TRBJ1-2; possibly TRBD1 for D (6 bases). Germline CDR1 reads MNHNY; CDR2 reads SVGAGI (reference sequence). Trimming took off 5 bases at V and 2 bases at J, with 9 bases between the two ends. CDR3 length: 13 amino acids. Written as DNA, the CDR3 is TGTGCCAGCAGTCCAACAGGGAACTATGGCTACACCTTC. Translated, it gives CASSPTGNYGYTF.

This chain links TRBV18 with TRBJ2-1; 11 bases map to TRBD2. With 3 bases clipped from V and 6 bases from J, the junction kept 7 bases outside the gene matches. The germline V gene encodes CDR1 KGHSH and CDR2 LQKENI. This CDR3 is 16 amino acids long. The CDR3 bases are TGTGCCAGCTCACCGACTAGCGGGAAGGGAAGCAATGAGCAGTTCTTC. It is translated as CASSPTSGKGSNEQFF. Full variable domain (rest looked up from reference TRBV18 and TRBJ2-1): NAGVMQNPRHLVRRRGQEARLRCSPMKGHSHVYWYRQLPEEGLKFMVYLQKENIIDESGMPKERFSAEFPKEGPSILRIQQVVRGDSAAYFCASSPTSGKGSNEQFFGPGTRLTVL.